These T cell receptor beta chains were read from a single sample in a study of CD8 T cells in Susac syndrome. TCRdb itself ran the immunoSEQ multiplex PCR reads through MiXCR, one entry per CDR3 protein. The data hold over 120,000 distinct CDR3 sequences, with roughly 95% observed a single time. Material for sequencing was CD4+ T cells from PBMCs. The source of these receptors is a human donor in good health. Each CDR3 is given with its conserved first and last residue. Fields, in order: V gene, J gene, clone size, D gene, CDR3 protein, CDR3 DNA. The D gene is left open where the match is weak. Size is omitted from some rows. Given values are once, few, many or a class for expanded clones.

>TRBV5-1|TRBJ2-1|-|TRBD2
CASSLNLAGVSEQFF
TGCGCCAGCAGCTTGAATCTAGCGGGAGTCAGTGAGCAGTTCTTC
>TRBV16|TRBJ1-1|-|-
CASSPLVDTEAFF
TGTGCCAGCAGTCCTCTCGTGGACACTGAAGCTTTCTTT
>TRBV19|TRBJ1-5|-|-
CASTIGGSSNQPQHF
TGTGCCAGTACCATAGGAGGTTCTAGCAATCAGCCCCAGCATTTT
>TRBV6-6|TRBJ2-5|-|-
CASSYGAGAQETQYF
TGTGCCAGCAGTTACGGGGCAGGGGCCCAAGAGACCCAGTACTTC
>TRBV7-7|TRBJ2-2|-|TRBD2
CASSLTLAGGPFTGELFF
TGTGCCAGCAGCTTAACACTAGCGGGAGGGCCTTTCACCGGGGAGCTGTTTTTT
>TRBV29-1|TRBJ2-7|-|-
CSVVGAIPYEQYF
TGCAGCGTTGTGGGGGCTATTCCCTACGAGCAGTACTTC
>TRBV18|TRBJ2-3|-|TRBD2
CASSPALGLLAVSTDTQYF
TGTGCCAGCTCACCAGCGCTAGGCTTACTAGCGGTTAGCACAGATACGCAGTATTTT
>TRBV5-1|TRBJ2-7|-|-
CASSLGVGRESSYEQYF
TGCGCCAGCAGCTTGGGAGTCGGGCGGGAAAGCTCCTACGAGCAGTACTTC
>TRBV12-3/TRBV12-4|TRBJ2-2|once|-
CASSLAATNTGELFF
TGTGCCAGCAGTTTGGCGGCTACGAACACCGGGGAGCTGTTTTTT
>TRBV20-1|TRBJ1-2|-|TRBD1
CSATLQGGAYYGYTF
TGCAGTGCTACCCTACAGGGGGGCGCGTACTATGGCTACACCTTC
>TRBV25-1|TRBJ2-6|-|-
CASSRRAGANVLTF
TGTGCCAGCAGTCGTAGGGCTGGGGCCAACGTCCTGACTTTC
>TRBV18|TRBJ1-1|-|-
CASFGLMNTEAFF
TGTGCCAGCTTCGGACTGATGAACACTGAAGCTTTCTTT
>TRBV9|TRBJ2-3|-|TRBD1
CASSARQGSSTDTQYF
TGTGCCAGCAGCGCCAGACAGGGATCTAGCACAGATACGCAGTATTTT
>TRBV6-1|TRBJ2-7|-|TRBD2
CASKGLADSYEQYF
TGTGCCAGCAAGGGACTAGCGGATTCGTACGAGCAGTACTTC
>TRBV7-8|TRBJ2-1|-|TRBD2
CASSPGLEDEQFF
TGTGCCAGCAGCCCCGGACTAGAGGATGAGCAGTTCTTC
>TRBV14|TRBJ2-1|few|-
CASSQDRALTFF
TGTGCCAGCAGCCAAGATAGGGCCCTAACGTTCTTC
>TRBV19|TRBJ2-7|once|-
CASSDTTYEQYF
TGTGCCAGTAGCGACACAACCTACGAGCAGTACTTC
>TRBV7-8|TRBJ2-7|-|-
CASSFEVEQYF
TGTGCCAGCAGCTTCGAGGTCGAGCAGTACTTC
>TRBV7-2|TRBJ2-1|-|-
CASSLASSWGEDEQFF
TGTGCCAGCAGCTTAGCTTCTAGTTGGGGTGAGGATGAGCAGTTCTTC
>TRBV19|TRBJ1-1|-|-
CASTTDGRTEAFF
TGTGCCAGTACCACAGATGGACGGACTGAAGCTTTCTTT
>TRBV12-3/TRBV12-4|TRBJ2-7|-|-
CASGDPPATYEQYF
TGTGCCAGTGGAGACCCCCCGGCCACCTACGAGCAGTACTTC
>TRBV12-3/TRBV12-4|TRBJ1-3|-|-
CASSFSRNTIYF
TGTGCCAGCAGTTTTTCGCGGAACACCATATATTTT
>TRBV2|TRBJ2-7|few|-
CASSGGNEQYF
TGTGCCAGCAGTGGAGGGAACGAGCAGTACTTC
>TRBV2|TRBJ2-1|-|-
CASGENRANRNEQFF
TGTGCCAGCGGTGAAAACAGGGCTAATCGAAATGAGCAGTTCTTC
>TRBV27|TRBJ1-2|-|-
CASSFGQGGGYTF
TGTGCCAGCAGTTTTGGGCAGGGCGGTGGCTACACCTTC
>TRBV10-3|TRBJ2-2|once|TRBD2
CATRTSGRAGTGELFF
TGTGCCACACGGACTAGCGGGAGGGCGGGCACCGGGGAGCTGTTTTTT
>TRBV6-4|TRBJ2-2|-|TRBD2
CASSASPGTTTGELFF
TGTGCCAGCAGTGCCTCCCCCGGGACTACCACCGGGGAGCTGTTTTTT
>TRBV20-1|TRBJ2-3|-|-
CSVDFLRGTDTQYF
TGCAGTGTTGACTTCCTCCGGGGCACAGATACGCAGTATTTT
>TRBV9|TRBJ2-5|-|-
CASSVEGGTQYF
TGTGCCAGCAGCGTAGAAGGGGGGACCCAGTACTTC